This T cell receptor beta chain was retrieved from a study of glioma-infiltrating T cells. The wider study: Blood libraries targeted about 4- to 11-fold coverage of about a million T cells.

The study, taken as a whole, reports: Shared blood CDR3 signature motifs marked patients with low tissue-blood divergence.

Of note for this clonotype: Its target is unknown.

Using RNA template, CDR3s of TCR alpha and beta were amplified with iRepertoire arm-PCR. In TCRdb, the multiplex PCR reads were re-called with MiXCR into one record per CDR3 protein. The table records more than 300,000 distinct CDR3 sequences, less than 50% of them present only once. V lost 4 bases and J lost 4; bases outside the gene matches: 9. The CDR3 contains 15 residues. Germline V lookup: CDR1 LGHNA, CDR2 YNFKEQ. The TCR sequence derives from a human donor with low-grade glioma or glioblastoma, undergoing nonglioma brain surgery, or in good health (not recorded which). V gene TRBV4-2 combines with J gene TRBJ1-2, with TRBD1 matching over 7 bases. Sequencing was carried out using glioma tissue, nonneoplastic brain tissue, or PBMCs (not recorded which). The CDR3 reads CASSLGGTESYGYTF. The DNA for the CDR3 is TGTGCCAGCAGCCTTGGGGGGACAGAGTCCTATGGCTACACCTTC.